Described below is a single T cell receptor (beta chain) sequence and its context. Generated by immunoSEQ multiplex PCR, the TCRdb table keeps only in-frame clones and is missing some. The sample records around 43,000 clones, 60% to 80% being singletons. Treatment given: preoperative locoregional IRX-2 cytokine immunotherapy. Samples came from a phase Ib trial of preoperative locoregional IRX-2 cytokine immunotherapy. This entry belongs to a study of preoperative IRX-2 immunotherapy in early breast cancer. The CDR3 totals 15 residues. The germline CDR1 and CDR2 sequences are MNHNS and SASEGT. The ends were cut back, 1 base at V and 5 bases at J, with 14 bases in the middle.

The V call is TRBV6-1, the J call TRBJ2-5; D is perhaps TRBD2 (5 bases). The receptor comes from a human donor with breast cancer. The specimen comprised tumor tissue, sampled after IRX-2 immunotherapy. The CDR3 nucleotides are TGTGCCAGCAGTGAAGGGGCCGGGGTCCGGGAGACCCAGTACTTC. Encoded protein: CASSEGAGVRETQYF.